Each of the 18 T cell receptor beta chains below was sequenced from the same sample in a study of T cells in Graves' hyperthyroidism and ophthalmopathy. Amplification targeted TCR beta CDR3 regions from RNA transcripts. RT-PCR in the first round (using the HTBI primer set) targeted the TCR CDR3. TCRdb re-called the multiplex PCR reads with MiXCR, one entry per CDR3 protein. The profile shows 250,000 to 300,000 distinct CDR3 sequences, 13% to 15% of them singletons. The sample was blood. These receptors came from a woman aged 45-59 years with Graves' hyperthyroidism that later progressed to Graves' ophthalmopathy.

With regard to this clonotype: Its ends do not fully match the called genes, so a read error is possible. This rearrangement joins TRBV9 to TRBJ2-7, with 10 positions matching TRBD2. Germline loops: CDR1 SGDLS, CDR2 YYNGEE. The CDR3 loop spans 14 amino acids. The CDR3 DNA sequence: TGTGCCAGCTCTACTAGCGGGAAGCGCTACGGGCAGTACTTC. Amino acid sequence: CASSTSGKRYGQYF.

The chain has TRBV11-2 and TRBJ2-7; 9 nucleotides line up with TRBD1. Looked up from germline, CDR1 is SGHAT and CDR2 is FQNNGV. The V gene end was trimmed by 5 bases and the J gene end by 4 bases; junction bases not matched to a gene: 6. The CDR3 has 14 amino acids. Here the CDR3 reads CASSPGQGWYEQYF. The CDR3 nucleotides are TGTGCCAGCAGCCCGGGACAGGGATGGTACGAGCAGTACTTC.

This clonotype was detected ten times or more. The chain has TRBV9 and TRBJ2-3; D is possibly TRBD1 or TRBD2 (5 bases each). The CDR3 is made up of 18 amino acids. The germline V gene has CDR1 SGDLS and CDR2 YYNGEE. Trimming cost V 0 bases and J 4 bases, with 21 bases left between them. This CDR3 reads CASSVATSGRHGPDTQYF. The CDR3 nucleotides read TGTGCCAGCAGCGTAGCTACGTCGGGACGGCACGGACCAGATACGCAGTATTTT.

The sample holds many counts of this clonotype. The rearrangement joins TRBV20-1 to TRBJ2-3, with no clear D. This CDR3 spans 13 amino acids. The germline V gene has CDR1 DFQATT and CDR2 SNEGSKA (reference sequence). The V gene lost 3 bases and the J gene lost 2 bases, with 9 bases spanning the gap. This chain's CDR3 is CSARVDYTDTQYF. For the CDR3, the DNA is TGCAGTGCTAGGGTCGATTACACAGATACGCAGTATTTT.

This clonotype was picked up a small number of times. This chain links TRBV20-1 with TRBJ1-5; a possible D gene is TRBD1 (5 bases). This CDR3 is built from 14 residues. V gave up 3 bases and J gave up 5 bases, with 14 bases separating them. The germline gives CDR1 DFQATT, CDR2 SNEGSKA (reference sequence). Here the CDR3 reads CSARPRGNYQPQHF. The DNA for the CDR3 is TGCAGTGCTAGGCCTCGGGGGAATTATCAGCCCCAGCATTTT.

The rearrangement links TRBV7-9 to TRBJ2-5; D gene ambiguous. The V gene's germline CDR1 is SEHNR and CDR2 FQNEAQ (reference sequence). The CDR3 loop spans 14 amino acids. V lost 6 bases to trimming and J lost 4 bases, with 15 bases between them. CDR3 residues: CASRPRNALETQYF. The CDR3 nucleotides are TGTGCCAGCAGGCCGCGGAACGCGCTAGAGACCCAGTACTTC.

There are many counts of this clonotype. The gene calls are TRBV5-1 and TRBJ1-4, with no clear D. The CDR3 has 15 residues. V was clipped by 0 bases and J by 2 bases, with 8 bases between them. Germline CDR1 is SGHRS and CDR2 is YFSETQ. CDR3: CASSLASATNEKLFF. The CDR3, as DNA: TGCGCCAGCAGCTTGGCCTCAGCGACTAATGAAAAACTGTTTTTT. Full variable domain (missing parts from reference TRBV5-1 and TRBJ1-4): KAGVTQTPRYLIKTRGQQVTLSCSPISGHRSVSWYQQTPGQGLQFLFEYFSETQRNKGNFPGRFSGRQFSNSRSEMNVSTLELGDSALYLCASSLASATNEKLFFGSGTQLSVL.

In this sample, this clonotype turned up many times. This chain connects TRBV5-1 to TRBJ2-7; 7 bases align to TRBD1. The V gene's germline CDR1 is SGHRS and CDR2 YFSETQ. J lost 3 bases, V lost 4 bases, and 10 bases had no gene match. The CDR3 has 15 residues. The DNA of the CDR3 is TGCGCCAGCAGCCCACCGGGACAGAGGGACTACGAGCAGTACTTC. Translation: CASSPPGQRDYEQYF.

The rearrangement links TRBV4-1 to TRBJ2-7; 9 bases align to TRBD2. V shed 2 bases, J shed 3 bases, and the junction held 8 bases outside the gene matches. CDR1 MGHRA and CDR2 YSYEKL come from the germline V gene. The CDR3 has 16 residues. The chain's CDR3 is CASSQSVAGDNYEQYF. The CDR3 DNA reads TGCGCCAGCAGCCAAAGCGTAGCGGGAGATAACTACGAGCAGTACTTC.

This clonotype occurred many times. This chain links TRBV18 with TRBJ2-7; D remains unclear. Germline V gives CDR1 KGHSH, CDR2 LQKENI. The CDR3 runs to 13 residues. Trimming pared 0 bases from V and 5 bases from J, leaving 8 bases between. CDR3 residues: CASSPPVIDEQYF. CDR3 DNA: TGTGCCAGCTCACCACCGGTAATAGACGAGCAGTACTTC.

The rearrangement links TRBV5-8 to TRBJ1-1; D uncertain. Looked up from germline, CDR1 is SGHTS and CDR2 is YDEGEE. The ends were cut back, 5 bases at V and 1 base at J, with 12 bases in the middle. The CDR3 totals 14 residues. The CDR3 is CASSFAGGNTEAFF. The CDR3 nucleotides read TGTGCCAGCAGTTTCGCCGGTGGGAACACTGAAGCTTTCTTT.

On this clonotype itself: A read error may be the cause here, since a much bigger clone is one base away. The CDR3, as DNA: TGTGCCAGCAGTTTGCGACAAGAGGTAGAAAAACTGTTTTTT. Translation gives CASSLRQEVEKLFF. The chain combines TRBV12-3 or TRBV12-4 with TRBJ1-4; D not certain. The CDR3 has 14 residues. V dropped 3 bases and J dropped 8 bases, with 13 bases sitting between them.

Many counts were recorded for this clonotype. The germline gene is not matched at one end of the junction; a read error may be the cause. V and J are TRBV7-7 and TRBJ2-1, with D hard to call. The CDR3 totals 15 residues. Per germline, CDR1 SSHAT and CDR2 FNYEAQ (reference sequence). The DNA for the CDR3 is TGTGCTAGCAGCTTACAGCCAGCGAGCTACAATGAGCAGTTCTTC. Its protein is CASSLQPASYNEQFF. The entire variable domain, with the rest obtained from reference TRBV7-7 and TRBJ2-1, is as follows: GAGVSQSPRYKVTKRGQDVTLRCDPISSHATLYWYQQALGQGPEFLTYFNYEAQPDKSGLPSDRFSAERPEGSISTLTIQRTEQRDSAMYRCASSLQPASYNEQFFGPGTRLTVL.

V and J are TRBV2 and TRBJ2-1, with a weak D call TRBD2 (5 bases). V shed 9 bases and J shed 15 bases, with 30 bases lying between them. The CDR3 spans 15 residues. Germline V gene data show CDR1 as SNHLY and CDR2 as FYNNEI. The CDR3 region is CARARPPGESVWRFF. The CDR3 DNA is TGTGCCAGGGCTAGGCCCCCCGGGGAGTCAGTTTGGCGGTTCTTC.

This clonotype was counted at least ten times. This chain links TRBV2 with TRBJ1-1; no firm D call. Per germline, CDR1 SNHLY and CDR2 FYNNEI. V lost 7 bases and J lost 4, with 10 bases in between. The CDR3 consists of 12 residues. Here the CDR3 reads CASNAAGTEAFF. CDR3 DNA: TGTGCCAGCAACGCCGCGGGCACTGAAGCTTTCTTT.

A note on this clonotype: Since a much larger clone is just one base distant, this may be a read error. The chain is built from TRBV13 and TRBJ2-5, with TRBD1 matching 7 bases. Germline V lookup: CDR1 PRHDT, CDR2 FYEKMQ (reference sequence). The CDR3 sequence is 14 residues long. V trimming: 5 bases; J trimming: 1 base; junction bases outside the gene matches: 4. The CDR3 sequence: CASSDRAGQETQYF. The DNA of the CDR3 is TGTGCCAGCAGCGACAGGGCAGGCCAAGAGACCCAGTACTTC.

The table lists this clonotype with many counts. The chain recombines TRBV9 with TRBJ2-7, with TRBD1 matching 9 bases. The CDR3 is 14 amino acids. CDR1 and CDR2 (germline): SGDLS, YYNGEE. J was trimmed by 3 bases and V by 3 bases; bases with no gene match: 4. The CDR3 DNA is TGTGCCAGCAGCGCGACAGGGGGGCTCTACGAGCAGTACTTC. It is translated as CASSATGGLYEQYF.

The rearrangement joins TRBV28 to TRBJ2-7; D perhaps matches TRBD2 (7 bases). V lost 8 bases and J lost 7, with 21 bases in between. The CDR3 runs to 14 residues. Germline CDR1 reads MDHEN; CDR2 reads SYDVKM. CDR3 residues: CASWGASGGREQYF. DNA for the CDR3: TGTGCCAGCTGGGGGGCTAGCGGCGGCCGGGAGCAGTACTTC. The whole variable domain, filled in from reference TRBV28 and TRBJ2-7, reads DVKVTQSSRYLVKRTGEKVFLECVQDMDHENMFWYRQDPGLGLRLIYFSYDVKMKEKGDIPEGYSVSREKKERFSLILESASTNQTSMYLCASWGASGGREQYFGPGTRLTVT.